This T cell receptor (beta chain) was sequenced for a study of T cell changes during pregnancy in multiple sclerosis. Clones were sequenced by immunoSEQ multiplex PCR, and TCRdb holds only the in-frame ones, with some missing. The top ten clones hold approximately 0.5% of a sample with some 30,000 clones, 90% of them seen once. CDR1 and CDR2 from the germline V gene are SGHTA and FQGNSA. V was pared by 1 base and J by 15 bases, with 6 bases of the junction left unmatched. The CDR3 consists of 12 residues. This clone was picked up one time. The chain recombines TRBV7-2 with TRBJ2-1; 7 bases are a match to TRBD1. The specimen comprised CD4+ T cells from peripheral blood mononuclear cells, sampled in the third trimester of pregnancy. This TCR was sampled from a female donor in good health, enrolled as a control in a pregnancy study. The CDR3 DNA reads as TGTGCCAGCAGCTTAGGCCGGGACAGTCCGTTCTTC. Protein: CASSLGRDSPFF.